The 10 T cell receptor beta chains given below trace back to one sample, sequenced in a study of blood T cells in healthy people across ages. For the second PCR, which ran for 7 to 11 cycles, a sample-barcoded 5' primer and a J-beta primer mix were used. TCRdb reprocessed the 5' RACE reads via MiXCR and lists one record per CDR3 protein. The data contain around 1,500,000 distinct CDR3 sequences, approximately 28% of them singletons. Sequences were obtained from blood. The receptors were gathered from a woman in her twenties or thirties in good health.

The CDR3 spells CAISEWELGTTEAFF. The CDR3 region has the DNA TGTGCCATCAGTGAGTGGGAACTTGGGACAACTGAAGCTTTCTTT. The rearrangement uses TRBV10-3 and TRBJ1-1; possible D gene TRBD1, 6 bases. The CDR3 runs 15 residues. Germline CDR1 and CDR2: ENHRY and SYGVKD. Between the trimmed V and J ends, which lost 1 base and 5 bases, there was a span of 14 bases.

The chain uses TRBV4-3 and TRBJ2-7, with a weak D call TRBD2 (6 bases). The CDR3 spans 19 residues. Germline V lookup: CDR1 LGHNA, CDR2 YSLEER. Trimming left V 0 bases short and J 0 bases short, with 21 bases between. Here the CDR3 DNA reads TGCGCCAGCAGCCAAGAGGCATTCAATACGGCGGGATTCTCCTACGAGCAGTACTTC. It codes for CASSQEAFNTAGFSYEQYF.

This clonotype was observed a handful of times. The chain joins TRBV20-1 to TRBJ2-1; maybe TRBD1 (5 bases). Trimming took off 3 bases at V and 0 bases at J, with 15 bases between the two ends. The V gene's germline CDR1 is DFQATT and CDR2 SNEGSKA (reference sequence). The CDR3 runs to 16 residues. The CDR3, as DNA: TGCAGTGCTAGTAGGACATCTACGAGCTCCTACAATGAGCAGTTCTTC. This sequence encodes CSASRTSTSSYNEQFF.

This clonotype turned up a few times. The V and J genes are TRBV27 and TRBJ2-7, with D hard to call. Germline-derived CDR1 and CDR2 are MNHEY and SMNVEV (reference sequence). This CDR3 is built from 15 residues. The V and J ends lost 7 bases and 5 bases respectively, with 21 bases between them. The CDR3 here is CASTLQLAGQHEQYF. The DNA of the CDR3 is TGTGCCAGCACCCTGCAGTTGGCAGGTCAGCACGAGCAGTACTTC.

CDR3 sequence: CASTIIVGGPQPQHF. CDR3 nucleotides: TGTGCCAGCACCATCATTGTGGGGGGACCTCAGCCCCAGCATTTT. The chain carries TRBV28 and TRBJ1-5; D may be TRBD1 (5 bases). The germline V gene has CDR1 MDHEN and CDR2 SYDVKM. Trimming took 7 bases from V and 6 from J, leaving 19 bases between them. The CDR3 is 15 amino acids.

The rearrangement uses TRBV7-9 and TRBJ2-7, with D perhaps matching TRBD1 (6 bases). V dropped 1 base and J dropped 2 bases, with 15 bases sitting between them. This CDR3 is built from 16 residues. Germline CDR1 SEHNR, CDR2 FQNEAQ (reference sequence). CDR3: CASSLESGTLTYEQYF. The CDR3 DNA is TGTGCCAGCAGCTTAGAGTCGGGGACACTGACCTACGAGCAGTACTTC. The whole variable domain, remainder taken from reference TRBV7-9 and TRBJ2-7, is DTGVSQNPRHKITKRGQNVTFRCDPISEHNRLYWYRQTLGQGPEFLTYFQNEAQLEKSRLLSDRFSAERPKGSFSTLEIQRTEQGDSAMYLCASSLESGTLTYEQYFGPGTRLTVT.

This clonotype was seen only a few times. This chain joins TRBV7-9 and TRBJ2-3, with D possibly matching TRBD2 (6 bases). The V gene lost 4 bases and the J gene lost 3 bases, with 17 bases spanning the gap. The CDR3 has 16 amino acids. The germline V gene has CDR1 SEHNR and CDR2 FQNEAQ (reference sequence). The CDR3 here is CASSSGTSRTTDTQYF. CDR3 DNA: TGTGCCAGCAGCTCTGGGACTTCTCGTACTACAGATACGCAGTATTTT.

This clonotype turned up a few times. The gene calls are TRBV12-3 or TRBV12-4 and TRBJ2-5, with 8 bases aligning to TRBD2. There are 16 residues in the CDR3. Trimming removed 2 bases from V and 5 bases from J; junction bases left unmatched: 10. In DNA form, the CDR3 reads TGTGCCAGCAGTTTATCCGGGAGGGCCCGTGGGGAGACCCAGTACTTC. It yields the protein CASSLSGRARGETQYF.

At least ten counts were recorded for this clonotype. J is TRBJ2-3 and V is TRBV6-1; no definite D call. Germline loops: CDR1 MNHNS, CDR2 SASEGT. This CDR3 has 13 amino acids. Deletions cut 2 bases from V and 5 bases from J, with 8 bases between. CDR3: CASSEYMRDTQYF. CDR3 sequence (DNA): TGTGCCAGCAGTGAATATATGAGAGATACGCAGTATTTT.

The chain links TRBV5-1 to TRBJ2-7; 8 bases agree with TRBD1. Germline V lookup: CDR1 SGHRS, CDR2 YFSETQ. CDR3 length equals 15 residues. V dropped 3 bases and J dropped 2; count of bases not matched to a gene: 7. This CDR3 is CASSYGQGATYEQYF. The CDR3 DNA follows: TGCGCCAGCAGCTATGGCCAGGGGGCTACCTACGAGCAGTACTTC.